This T cell receptor beta chain was captured by sequencing in a study of OX40 agonist ivuxolimab in advanced cancers. CDR3 length equals 14 residues. V lost 6 bases, J lost 6 bases, and 15 bases lay in between. Germline V CDR1 and CDR2: SGHNT, YYREEE (reference sequence). This clone came up a few times. Clones were sequenced by immunoSEQ multiplex PCR, and TCRdb holds only the in-frame ones, with some missing. This table has some 57,000 clones, roughly four fifths appearing once. This TCR derives from an adult with an advanced solid tumor such as melanoma, head and neck, liver or kidney cancer. The source was CD4+ or CD8+ T cells sorted from blood, collected in a trial of the OX40 agonist ivuxolimab. The chain has TRBV5-4 and TRBJ2-2; D possibly corresponds to TRBD2 (5 bases). Here the CDR3 DNA reads TGTGCCAGCAAGGGAGAGAACATCGCCGGGGAGCTGTTTTTT. It codes for CASKGENIAGELFF.